The rows below give T cell receptor beta chains drawn from one sample of a study of control samples from healthy donors and cancer patients. Assay used: immunoSEQ multiplex PCR; TCRdb lists only in-frame clones, some missing. The data hold roughly 100,000 clones, with about 92% observed a single time. The sample taken for sequencing was blood. These receptors all stem from a woman under 30 in good health. CDR3s include the opening cysteine and the closing phenylalanine or tryptophan. D genes are given only for firm matches. Size values are once, few and many counts, or a class for expanded clones, and some rows have none.

J: TRBJ1-5
size: NA
V: TRBV5-3
D: NA
DNA: TGTGCCAGAAGCTTAATGACCTATCAGCCCCAGCATTTT
CDR3: CARSLMTYQPQHF

J: TRBJ2-7
size: NA
V: TRBV10-1
D: NA
DNA: TGCGCCAGCAGTGACCCGGGACCTTACGAGCAGTACTTC
CDR3: CASSDPGPYEQYF

J: TRBJ2-3
size: once
V: TRBV3-1/TRBV3-2
D: TRBD2
DNA: TGTGCCAGCAGCCAATCCTATAGCGGGACGACGCAGTATTTT
CDR3: CASSQSYSGTTQYF

J: TRBJ1-3
size: NA
V: TRBV3-1/TRBV3-2
D: NA
DNA: TGTGCCAGCAGCTTCCGGGACGGCCGAAACACCATATATTTT
CDR3: CASSFRDGRNTIYF

J: TRBJ1-4
size: NA
V: TRBV7-9
D: NA
DNA: TGTGCCAGCAGCTCCGGCCTCGACAGTGATTCTGAAAAACTGTTTTTT
CDR3: CASSSGLDSDSEKLFF

J: TRBJ2-6
size: NA
V: TRBV7-8
D: NA
DNA: TGTGCCAGCACCATATCTGGGGCCAACGTCCTGACTTTC
CDR3: CASTISGANVLTF

J: TRBJ2-3
size: NA
V: TRBV30
D: TRBD2
DNA: TGTGCCTGGACTCTGGAGGGACTAGCGGTCGGCACAGATACGCAGTATTTT
CDR3: CAWTLEGLAVGTDTQYF

J: TRBJ2-6
size: NA
V: TRBV5-8
D: NA
DNA: TGTGCCAGCAGCTTGCGGTGGGGTGGGGCCAACGTCCTGACTTTC
CDR3: CASSLRWGGANVLTF

J: TRBJ2-1
size: NA
V: TRBV6-2/TRBV6-3
D: TRBD2
DNA: TGTGCCAGCAGCTTGACTTGGACTAGCGGGAGTGGAAAGTTCTTC
CDR3: CASSLTWTSGSGKFF

J: TRBJ2-5
size: NA
V: TRBV9
D: NA
DNA: TGTGCCAGCAGCGTAGATGTCGGGAAACAAGAGACCCAGTACTTC
CDR3: CASSVDVGKQETQYF

J: TRBJ2-6
size: NA
V: TRBV25-1
D: TRBD2
DNA: TGTGCCAGCTCACCGACTAGCGGGGGGGCCGGGGCCAACGTCCTGACTTTC
CDR3: CASSPTSGGAGANVLTF

J: TRBJ1-1
size: NA
V: TRBV21-1
D: NA
DNA: TGTGCCAGCAGCTCAGGGGACAGGGCCGGCACTGAAGCTTTCTTT
CDR3: CASSSGDRAGTEAFF

J: TRBJ1-2
size: NA
V: TRBV5-1
D: NA
DNA: TGCGCCAGCAGCTTGGTGAGGGCTCTTGGCTACACCTTC
CDR3: CASSLVRALGYTF

J: TRBJ2-7
size: NA
V: TRBV11-2
D: NA
DNA: TGTGCCAGCAAAAGGGGCACCGGCGAGCAGTACTTC
CDR3: CASKRGTGEQYF

J: TRBJ1-2
size: NA
V: TRBV30
D: NA
DNA: TGTGCCTGGAGTGCCGGCCCAGGTGGCTACACCTTC
CDR3: CAWSAGPGGYTF

J: TRBJ1-3
size: NA
V: TRBV28
D: NA
DNA: TGTGCCAGCAGTTTAACCACCAACAGGGCGGTCTCTGGAAACACCATATATTTT
CDR3: CASSLTTNRAVSGNTIYF

J: TRBJ1-5
size: NA
V: TRBV19
D: NA
DNA: TGTGCCAGTAGTATTCTCGGCCAGCCCCAGCATTTT
CDR3: CASSILGQPQHF

J: TRBJ2-7
size: NA
V: TRBV4-2
D: TRBD2
DNA: TGTGCCAGCAGCCAAGAGGTCTGGGCTAGCGGGGCCGTCTACGAGCAGTACTTC
CDR3: CASSQEVWASGAVYEQYF

J: TRBJ1-1
size: NA
V: TRBV11-2
D: NA
DNA: TGTGCCAGCAGGTCGTCCCGACCCATGAACACTGAAGCTTTCTTT
CDR3: CASRSSRPMNTEAFF

J: TRBJ1-2
size: NA
V: TRBV10-2
D: TRBD1
DNA: TGCGCCAGCAGGGGGACAGCTAACTATGGCTACACCTTC
CDR3: CASRGTANYGYTF

J: TRBJ1-4
size: NA
V: TRBV9
D: NA
DNA: TGTGCCAGCAGCGTTGAGCATAAGGGAAAACTGTTTTTT
CDR3: CASSVEHKGKLFF

J: TRBJ2-5
size: once
V: TRBV28
D: TRBD2
DNA: TGTGCCAGCAGTTTCGAAGGACTAGCGGAAGAGACCCAGTACTTC
CDR3: CASSFEGLAEETQYF

J: TRBJ1-1
size: NA
V: TRBV5-1
D: TRBD1
DNA: TGCGCCAGCAGCCCGGACAGGGGGCGAAAGTACACTGAAGCTTTCTTT
CDR3: CASSPDRGRKYTEAFF

J: TRBJ2-1
size: NA
V: TRBV11-2
D: NA
DNA: TGTGCCAGCAGCCATGGACTGGGGGGCTTAACCAATGAGCAGTTCTTC
CDR3: CASSHGLGGLTNEQFF

J: TRBJ1-3
size: NA
V: TRBV19
D: NA
DNA: TGTGCCAGTAGTATGACAGCTGGAAACACCATATATTTT
CDR3: CASSMTAGNTIYF

J: TRBJ1-1
size: NA
V: TRBV12-3/TRBV12-4
D: NA
DNA: TGTGCCAGCAGTTTAGGGGTAACTGAAGCTTTCTTT
CDR3: CASSLGVTEAFF

J: TRBJ1-4
size: NA
V: TRBV11-3
D: NA
DNA: TGTGCCAGCAGCCTGAAAGTTGGTCCTAATGAAAAACTGTTTTTT
CDR3: CASSLKVGPNEKLFF

J: TRBJ2-4
size: NA
V: TRBV5-1
D: NA
DNA: TGCGCCAGCAGCTTGGGGTCCAGCTCCAACATTCAGTACTTC
CDR3: CASSLGSSSNIQYF

J: TRBJ2-2
size: once
V: TRBV6-5
D: NA
DNA: TGTGCCAGCAGCCTACAGGGGAACACCGGGGAGCTGTTTTTT
CDR3: CASSLQGNTGELFF

J: TRBJ2-7
size: NA
V: TRBV13
D: NA
DNA: TGTGCCAGCAGCCCGGTCGATGAAGGAACCTACGAGCAGTACTTC
CDR3: CASSPVDEGTYEQYF

J: TRBJ1-1
size: NA
V: TRBV6-5
D: NA
DNA: TGTGCCAGCATGCGGGGGCTAAGCACTGAAGCTTTCTTT
CDR3: CASMRGLSTEAFF